This T cell receptor (beta chain) was recorded in a study of T cells in Graves' hyperthyroidism and ophthalmopathy. Study-wide findings and caveats: Most thyroid-expanded clonotypes above 0.001 were also found in blood.

This clonotype has ten or more counts. Its antigen is currently unknown. On the basis of clinical symptoms, serum thyroxine and TRAb, thyroid ultrasound and orbital computed tomography, diagnoses were made. Cells are PBMCs isolated from more than 8.5 ml of fresh blood. What was amplified from RNA transcripts were TCR beta CDR3 regions. The HTBI primer set drove a first-round RT-PCR of the TCR CDR3. Each CDR3 protein gets one entry after TCRdb re-called the multiplex PCR reads with MiXCR. The top ten clones hold roughly 26% of a sample with around 400,000 distinct CDR3 sequences, around 16% of them seen once. The CDR3 extends over 14 amino acids. The V end was cut by 4 bases, the J end by 1 base, with 11 bases between. Germline assignment: CDR1 SGHRS and CDR2 YFSETQ.

This rearrangement joins TRBV5-1 to TRBJ2-5, with D perhaps matching TRBD1 (6 bases). This clonotype originated in a woman aged 18-35 years with Graves' hyperthyroidism that later progressed to Graves' ophthalmopathy. Sequencing used blood. The CDR3 is CASSHRTAQETQYF. The CDR3, as DNA: TGCGCCAGCAGCCACAGGACAGCCCAAGAGACCCAGTACTTC.